The next 18 T cell receptor beta chains were all read from a single sample in a study of blood T cell repertoires in COVID-19. The assay was immunoSEQ multiplex PCR, and TCRdb's table has in-frame clones only and misses some. The table records hundreds of thousands of clones, over 75% of them present only once. Material for sequencing was PBMCs or T cells enriched from blood (not recorded which). These receptors were collected from a man aged 25 to 40 who had recovered from COVID-19.

V and J are TRBV12-3 or TRBV12-4 and TRBJ2-2, with D uncertain. CDR3 size: 13 residues. Trimming cost V 6 bases and J 5 bases, with 10 bases left between them. This chain's CDR3 is CASRPDRTGELFF. In nucleotides, the CDR3 is TGTGCCAGCAGACCCGATCGGACCGGGGAGCTGTTTTTT.

V usage is TRBV29-1 and J usage is TRBJ1-1; 10 nucleotides align to TRBD1. Trimming removed 6 bases from V and 2 bases from J; junction bases left unmatched: 6. This CDR3 has 14 amino acids. The germline V gene encodes CDR1 SQVTM and CDR2 ANQGSEA. The CDR3 nucleotides read TGCAGCGTGCGTGTGACAGGGGGCAACACTGAAGCTTTCTTT. Its protein is CSVRVTGGNTEAFF.

The chain joins TRBV5-1 to TRBJ2-7; D not resolved. Trimming shortened V by 2 bases and J by 1 base, and 13 bases separated the two germline ends. The CDR3 totals 15 residues. Germline values: CDR1 SGHRS, CDR2 YFSETQ. This chain's CDR3 is CASSFSPTASYEQYF. For the CDR3, the DNA is TGCGCCAGCAGCTTCTCCCCCACAGCTTCCTACGAGCAGTACTTC.

The chain links TRBV7-2 to TRBJ2-3; tentatively, D is TRBD2 (6 bases). Germline V gene sequence: CDR1 SGHTA, CDR2 FQGNSA. This CDR3 region has 15 residues. V lost 8 bases and J 8 bases, leaving 23 bases between the germline ends. CDR3: CASGVGGAVTGTQYF. The CDR3 region has the DNA TGTGCCAGCGGCGTGGGGGGAGCGGTGACCGGTACGCAGTATTTT.

CDR3 sequence reads: CASSPAGQAYGYTF. The CDR3 nucleotides are TGTGCCAGCTCACCTGCCGGACAGGCTTATGGCTACACCTTC. The chain has TRBV18 and TRBJ1-2, with TRBD1 matching over 7 bases. CDR3 length: 14 residues. Germline lookup yields CDR1 KGHSH and CDR2 LQKENI. The V gene end was trimmed by 3 bases and the J gene end by 5 bases; junction bases not matched to a gene: 6. The full variable domain, in which reference TRBV18 and TRBJ1-2 provide the parts outside the CDR3, is NAGVMQNPRHLVRRRGQEARLRCSPMKGHSHVYWYRQLPEEGLKFMVYLQKENIIDESGMPKERFSAEFPKEGPSILRIQQVVRGDSAAYFCASSPAGQAYGYTFGSGTRLTVV.

Only one count was recorded for this clone. This sequence joins TRBV7-2 and TRBJ1-3, with 9 positions matching TRBD1. The CDR3 sequence is 17 residues long. Losses at the gene ends were 3 bases for V and 3 bases for J; bases not matched to a gene: 9. Per germline, CDR1 SGHTA and CDR2 FQGNSA. Here the CDR3 DNA reads TGTGCCAGCAGCTTCACCGGGACAGGGTTGAGTGGAAACACCATATATTTT. The encoded protein is CASSFTGTGLSGNTIYF.

The genes are TRBV7-2 and TRBJ2-3; D call uncertain. CDR1 is SGHTA, CDR2 FQGNSA, per germline. The V end was cut by 4 bases, the J end by 2 bases, with 7 bases between. This CDR3 is built from 13 residues. CDR3 DNA sequence: TGTGCCAGCAGCTCCCCAGACACAGATACGCAGTATTTT. It specifies CASSSPDTDTQYF.

The chain carries TRBV5-1 and TRBJ1-2, with unresolved D. Germline V lookup: CDR1 SGHRS, CDR2 YFSETQ. The CDR3 is 14 residues long. The V end lost 2 bases, the J end lost 5 bases, and 13 bases lay between the germline ends. CDR3 DNA sequence: TGCGCCAGCAGCTTAACGCGGGCGGATTATGGCTACACCTTC. Translated, it gives CASSLTRADYGYTF. Together with reference TRBV5-1 and TRBJ1-2, the CDR3 gives the full variable domain: KAGVTQTPRYLIKTRGQQVTLSCSPISGHRSVSWYQQTPGQGLQFLFEYFSETQRNKGNFPGRFSGRQFSNSRSEMNVSTLELGDSALYLCASSLTRADYGYTFGSGTRLTVV.

The chain has TRBV3-1 (or the pseudogene TRBV3-2) and TRBJ1-2; 9 bases agree with TRBD1. CDR1 and CDR2 from the germline V gene are LGHDT and YNNKEL (reference sequence). The CDR3 has 15 amino acids. Trimming cost V 2 bases and J 4 bases; bases outside gene matches: 5. In DNA form, the CDR3 reads TGTGCCAGCAGCCAACCGGGACAGGGATTCTATGGCTACACCTTC. Translated, it gives CASSQPGQGFYGYTF.

The rearrangement uses TRBV11-2 and TRBJ1-2; TRBD1 might be the D (5 bases). Germline CDR1 SGHAT, CDR2 FQNNGV. The CDR3 has 15 residues. V was cut by 3 bases and J by 7 bases, with 18 bases left in between. CDR3 nucleotide sequence: TGTGCCAGCAGCTTGGAACCAGGGAGGGGCGGTGGCTACACCTTC. This translates into CASSLEPGRGGGYTF.

V is TRBV6-2 or TRBV6-3 and J is TRBJ1-4; TRBD1 agrees at 7 bases. Trimming removed 2 bases from V and 5 bases from J; junction bases left unmatched: 5. Germline-derived CDR1 and CDR2 are MNHEY and SVGEGT. This CDR3 has 15 amino acids. CDR3 nucleotides: TGTGCCAGCAGTTACACCGGGACAGCAAATGAAAAACTGTTTTTT. It is translated as CASSYTGTANEKLFF.

This clone has a single count. J is TRBJ2-1 and V is TRBV6-5; 13 bases match TRBD2. J was trimmed by 7 bases and V by 7 bases; bases with no gene match: 7. CDR1 MNHEY and CDR2 SVGAGI come from the germline V gene. This CDR3 is 15 amino acids long. The CDR3 region has the DNA TGTGCCAGCAAAGAAATGACTAGCGGGGGGAATGAGCAGTTCTTC. Translated: CASKEMTSGGNEQFF.

J is TRBJ2-7 and V is TRBV30; the D gene is possibly TRBD1 (5 bases). The germline V gene has CDR1 GTSNPN and CDR2 SVGIG (reference sequence). CDR3 length: 13 residues. V was pared by 6 bases and J by 5 bases, with 17 bases between. The CDR3 sequence is CACQLQVTDEQYF. As DNA, the CDR3 is TGTGCCTGCCAGTTACAGGTAACCGACGAGCAGTACTTC.

The chain combines TRBV9 with TRBJ1-4; D unresolved. The CDR3 runs to 15 residues. With 0 bases removed from V and 5 bases from J, the gap between germline ends came to 11 bases. Germline V CDR1 and CDR2: SGDLS, YYNGEE. CDR3 in DNA: TGTGCCAGCAGCGTAGCATGGGCCCCAAATGAAAAACTGTTTTTT. Encoded protein: CASSVAWAPNEKLFF.

The V gene is TRBV18, the J gene TRBJ2-5; D perhaps matches TRBD2 (6 bases). The ends were cut back, 3 bases at V and 2 bases at J, with 13 bases in the middle. This CDR3 region has 15 residues. Per germline, CDR1 KGHSH and CDR2 LQKENI. The CDR3 DNA reads TGTGCCAGCTCACCCTACTTCGGGGGTCAAGAGACCCAGTACTTC. Amino acids: CASSPYFGGQETQYF.

The V call is TRBV5-1, the J call TRBJ2-7; D may be TRBD2 (6 bases). Germline CDR1 and CDR2: SGHRS and YFSETQ. V was clipped by 4 bases and J by 1 base, with 15 bases between them. CDR3 length: 15 amino acids. CDR3 loop: CASSPGRGGSYEQYF. As DNA, the CDR3 is TGCGCCAGCAGCCCCGGACGGGGAGGTTCCTACGAGCAGTACTTC.

This clone has ten or more counts. This rearrangement joins TRBV4-3 to TRBJ1-6; D ambiguous. The V gene lost 0 bases and the J gene lost 8 bases, with 17 bases spanning the gap. CDR1 and CDR2 (germline): LGHNA, YSLEER. The length of the CDR3 is 17 residues. This chain's CDR3 is CASSQDPERVFDSPLHF. As DNA, the CDR3 is TGCGCCAGCAGCCAAGATCCCGAGAGGGTTTTCGATTCACCCCTCCACTTT.

This rearrangement joins TRBV15 to TRBJ1-1; TRBD1 is a possible D gene (5 bases). CDR3 length equals 14 residues. Per the germline V gene, CDR1 is LNHNV and CDR2 is YYDKDF (reference sequence). The V end was cut by 4 bases, the J end by 5 bases, with 14 bases between. Written as DNA, the CDR3 is TGTGCCACCAGCAATTGGGGGGGTTTGACTGAAGCTTTCTTT. Translating gives CATSNWGGLTEAFF.